Shown below are 4 T cell receptor beta chains from a single sample sequenced in a study of tumor-infiltrating lymphocytes in localized non-small cell lung cancer. Profiled with immunoSEQ multiplex PCR; TCRdb holds only in-frame clones, not every one. The sample contains some 2,500 clones, 65% of which appear only once. Sequencing was performed on uninvolved lung tissue not adjacent to the tumor. The receptors derive from a human donor with non-small cell lung cancer.

This clone was observed a few times. The CDR3 sequence is CASSARTSGRAVDTQYF. Here the CDR3 DNA reads TGTGCCAGCAGCGCTAGGACTAGCGGGAGGGCCGTGGATACGCAGTATTTT. The chain employs TRBV7-2 and TRBJ2-3, with 15 bases that match TRBD2. The trim removed 5 bases at V and 6 bases at J, leaving 9 bases unmatched. The CDR3 length is 17 residues. CDR1 is SGHTA and CDR2 is FQGNSA in the germline V gene.

The chain has TRBV6-4 and TRBJ2-1; 11 bases are shared with TRBD1. CDR3 length: 15 residues. V was clipped by 0 bases and J by 6 bases; unmatched bases: 1. CDR1 MRHNA and CDR2 SNTAGT come from the germline V gene. CDR3 sequence: CASSDSGTGGNEQFF. The CDR3 region has the DNA TGTGCCAGCAGTGACTCCGGGACAGGGGGCAATGAGCAGTTCTTC.

The J gene is TRBJ1-3, the V gene TRBV28, with TRBD1 identical over 7 bases. The trim removed 3 bases at V and 7 bases at J, leaving 12 bases unmatched. This CDR3 has 16 residues. Germline CDR1 and CDR2: MDHEN and SYDVKM. The CDR3 nucleotides read TGTGCCAGCAGTTTTCTCGGACAGGCCTCAGGGAACACCATATATTTT. This sequence encodes CASSFLGQASGNTIYF. The variable domain in full, completed from reference TRBV28 and TRBJ1-3, reads DVKVTQSSRYLVKRTGEKVFLECVQDMDHENMFWYRQDPGLGLRLIYFSYDVKMKEKGDIPEGYSVSREKKERFSLILESASTNQTSMYLCASSFLGQASGNTIYFGEGSWLTVV.

The V call is TRBV29-1, the J call TRBJ2-5, with a possible D match to TRBD2 (5 bases). The CDR3 contains 15 residues. The V end was cut by 7 bases, the J end by 5 bases, with 23 bases between. Per the germline V gene, CDR1 is SQVTM and CDR2 is ANQGSEA. The CDR3 nucleotides read TGCAGCGCCGGAATTGGACTCACTCCGTCGGAGACCCAGTACTTC. Translated: CSAGIGLTPSETQYF.